This T cell receptor (beta chain) was documented in a study of beta chain features in type 1 diabetes. Study-level background: Cell yields, age and gender were similar between patients and healthy donors. Across all samples, about 100 million sorted cells were examined.

Whole-study findings and limits: A definitive answer on HLA type influencing TCRB rearrangement was not reached here.

Worth noting for this clone: Its antigen is unidentified.

The CDR3 is 12 residues long. Trimming removed 4 bases at V and 15 bases at J, with 16 bases between. Germline V gene lookup returns CDR1 MNHEY and CDR2 SVGAGI. The authors reverse transcribed all of the isolated RNA, so sequencing captured expressed TCRB transcripts. Libraries were prepared by immunoSEQ multiplex PCR; TCRdb keeps only in-frame clonotypes and omits some of them. Of approximately 250,000 clones detected, 13% to 15% appear once; the ten largest clones hold roughly 0.024%. The rearrangement joins TRBV6-5 to TRBJ1-5; D might be TRBD1 (5 bases). This sequence was found in a woman in her thirties or forties in good health. Sequencing was carried out using naive CD4+ T cells from blood. The CDR3 DNA follows: TGTGCCAGCAGTTCCACCGGACACCCCTCGCATTTT. It translates to CASSSTGHPSHF.